These 27 T cell receptor beta chains were all obtained from the same sample, sequenced in a study of blood T cell repertoires in COVID-19. TCRdb keeps only in-frame clones here, not all; method: immunoSEQ multiplex PCR. In the table there are some 700,000 clones, approximately 90% of which are singletons. Input material: peripheral blood. Every receptor here comes from a woman under 30 with acute or convalescent COVID-19.

The chain is built from TRBV5-1 and TRBJ1-4; the D gene is possibly TRBD1 (6 bases). The CDR3 is 19 residues long. Trimming removed 0 bases from V and 4 bases from J, with 22 bases in between. Germline V gene sequence: CDR1 SGHRS, CDR2 YFSETQ. CDR3 protein: CASSLARGGRGRDNEKLFF. In nucleotides, the CDR3 is TGCGCCAGCAGCTTGGCCCGGGGGGGGCGAGGCCGAGATAATGAAAAACTGTTTTTT.

The chain employs TRBV5-1 and TRBJ2-1; 9 bases fit TRBD1. This CDR3 region has 15 residues. V trimming: 5 bases; J trimming: 6 bases; junction bases outside the gene matches: 9. Germline V gives CDR1 SGHRS, CDR2 YFSETQ. CDR3 in amino acids: CASSYGQGWVNEQFF. DNA of the CDR3: TGCGCCAGCAGTTATGGACAGGGGTGGGTCAATGAGCAGTTCTTC.

V and J are TRBV5-6 and TRBJ2-7, with D tentatively TRBD1 (6 bases). CDR1 is SGHDT and CDR2 is YYEEEE in the germline V gene. The V end lost 4 bases, the J end lost 0 bases, and 17 bases lay between the germline ends. The CDR3 has 16 amino acids. The CDR3: CASSGGQPSSSYEQYF. The CDR3 coding sequence is TGTGCCAGCAGCGGGGGACAACCCTCGAGCTCCTACGAGCAGTACTTC.

V usage is TRBV7-6 and J usage is TRBJ1-1, with 10 bases matching TRBD1. The V segment lost 1 base and the J segment 0 bases; nucleotides outside the gene matches: 5. The CDR3 has 17 amino acids. Germline V lookup: CDR1 SGHVS, CDR2 FNYEAQ. The DNA for the CDR3 is TGTGCCAGCAGCTTAGGGACAGGGGGGTTCATGAACACTGAAGCTTTCTTT. This encodes CASSLGTGGFMNTEAFF.

The DNA for the CDR3 is TGTGCCAGCAGCTTGTATTCGGAGACCCAGTACTTC. Protein: CASSLYSETQYF. The J gene is TRBJ2-5, the V gene TRBV7-2; D is unclear. Trimming took 3 bases from V and 5 from J, leaving 7 bases between them. Germline CDR1 reads SGHTA; CDR2 reads FQGNSA. The CDR3 contains 12 residues.

A single count supports this clone. This chain links TRBV4-2 with TRBJ2-7, with TRBD1 matching 10 bases. After removal of 3 bases from V and 4 bases from J, the junction contained 6 bases not matched to a gene. Germline-derived CDR1 and CDR2 are LGHNA and YNFKEQ. CDR3 length: 15 amino acids. The DNA for the CDR3 is TGTGCCAGCAGCCATCTCGACAGGGGGCAATACGAGCAGTACTTC. Amino acids: CASSHLDRGQYEQYF.

This clone was seen a handful of times. This chain connects TRBV5-1 to TRBJ1-5; TRBD1 agrees at 10 bases. CDR1 SGHRS and CDR2 YFSETQ come from the germline V gene. This CDR3 has 16 amino acids. Trimming at V came to 0 bases and at J to 5 bases, leaving 5 bases not matched to a gene. CDR3 DNA: TGCGCCAGCAGCTTGGGGACAGGGGGAGGGCATCAGCCCCAGCATTTT. This gives the protein CASSLGTGGGHQPQHF.

The J gene is TRBJ2-7, the V gene TRBV19; 9 bases are shared with TRBD1. V dropped 7 bases and J dropped 2; count of bases not matched to a gene: 9. Germline CDR1 and CDR2: LNHDA and SQIVND (reference sequence). The CDR3 runs to 15 residues. For the CDR3, the DNA is TGTGCCAGTAAGAGCCGGGACAGGGAAACCTACGAGCAGTACTTC. Protein sequence: CASKSRDRETYEQYF.

This sequence joins TRBV25-1 and TRBJ2-7; TRBD2 matches 15 bases. The ends lost 3 bases at V and 2 bases at J; junction bases unmatched: 5. CDR3 length: 17 amino acids. Germline assignment: CDR1 MGHDK and CDR2 SYGVNS. The CDR3 region is CASSERTSGGATYEQYF. CDR3 bases: TGTGCCAGCAGTGAGAGGACTAGCGGGGGGGCTACCTACGAGCAGTACTTC.

The V call is TRBV5-6, the J call TRBJ1-1; the D gene is possibly TRBD1 (5 bases). CDR1 and CDR2 from the germline V gene are SGHDT and YYEEEE. Trimming left V 4 bases short and J 1 base short, with 17 bases between. This CDR3 comprises 16 residues. The CDR3 loop reads CASSRTTGLPNTEAFF. CDR3 in DNA: TGTGCCAGCAGCCGCACTACGGGACTCCCGAACACTGAAGCTTTCTTT.

The gene calls are TRBV27 and TRBJ1-3, with 10 bases lining up with TRBD1. The length of the CDR3 is 18 residues. Germline CDR1 MNHEY, CDR2 SMNVEV (reference sequence). The V and J ends lost 5 bases and 2 bases, in that order; junction bases with no gene match: 12. Written as DNA, the CDR3 is TGTGCCAGCAGTCAACACCCGACAGGGGGCTTCGCTGGAAACACCATATATTTT. Translating it yields CASSQHPTGGFAGNTIYF.

The V gene is TRBV7-6, the J gene TRBJ1-1; D not certain. Germline V gene sequence: CDR1 SGHVS, CDR2 FNYEAQ. Trimming left V 1 base short and J 10 bases short, with 13 bases between. CDR3 length: 13 amino acids. The chain's CDR3 is CASSLGPVAGAFF. The CDR3 DNA follows: TGTGCCAGCAGCTTAGGCCCCGTCGCGGGAGCTTTCTTT.

The chain recombines TRBV10-3 with TRBJ2-3; 11 bases are a match to TRBD2. The V and J ends lost 6 bases and 0 bases, in that order; junction bases with no gene match: 5. The CDR3 has 16 amino acids. The V gene's germline CDR1 is ENHRY and CDR2 SYGVKD. The CDR3: CAIRRTSGSSTDTQYF. CDR3 nucleotide sequence: TGTGCCATCAGAAGGACTAGCGGGTCTAGCACAGATACGCAGTATTTT.

This clone was picked up one time. The chain combines TRBV28 with TRBJ1-5; TRBD1 agrees at 11 bases. CDR3 size: 17 residues. Germline V gene sequence: CDR1 MDHEN, CDR2 SYDVKM. V trimming: 6 bases; J trimming: 7 bases; junction bases outside the gene matches: 14. The CDR3: CASSMTGTGGARQPQHF. The CDR3 nucleotides read TGTGCCAGCAGCATGACCGGGACAGGGGGGGCAAGGCAGCCCCAGCATTTT.

The genes are TRBV7-9 and TRBJ1-1, with D perhaps matching TRBD1 (6 bases). The CDR3 contains 19 residues. Trimming took 7 bases from V and 6 from J, leaving 33 bases between them. CDR1 is SEHNR and CDR2 is FQNEAQ in the germline V gene (reference sequence). CDR3 in amino acids: CASTNLRPGVGFVSAEAFF. Here the CDR3 DNA reads TGTGCCAGCACGAACCTCAGACCAGGGGTTGGGTTTGTAAGCGCTGAAGCTTTCTTT.

V gene TRBV5-1 combines with J gene TRBJ2-5; tentatively, D is TRBD2 (5 bases). The CDR3 contains 17 residues. Germline V gives CDR1 SGHRS, CDR2 YFSETQ. Trimming removed 0 bases from V and 0 bases from J, with 15 bases in between. In DNA, the CDR3 is TGCGCCAGCAGCTTGGGGACTCGTCCGATTTACCAAGAGACCCAGTACTTC. It codes for CASSLGTRPIYQETQYF. Based on the CDR3 plus reference TRBV5-1 and TRBJ2-5, the full variable domain is KAGVTQTPRYLIKTRGQQVTLSCSPISGHRSVSWYQQTPGQGLQFLFEYFSETQRNKGNFPGRFSGRQFSNSRSEMNVSTLELGDSALYLCASSLGTRPIYQETQYFGPGTRLLVL.

The rearrangement joins TRBV5-5 to TRBJ1-2; 7 nucleotides line up with TRBD1. V lost 4 bases, J lost 1 base, and 13 bases stayed unmatched. CDR1 is SGHKS and CDR2 is YYEKEE in the germline V gene (reference sequence). The CDR3 consists of 17 residues. The CDR3 loop is CASSTRDSYLFNYGYTF. The CDR3 DNA sequence: TGTGCCAGCAGCACCCGGGACAGCTACCTATTTAACTATGGCTACACCTTC.

This clone was seen more than once but under ten times. The chain links TRBV27 to TRBJ1-5, with TRBD1 as a possible D gene (5 bases). Germline values: CDR1 MNHEY, CDR2 SMNVEV (reference sequence). CDR3 length: 16 amino acids. Trimming shortened V by 5 bases and J by 1 base, and 15 bases separated the two germline ends. The CDR3 DNA follows: TGTGCCAGCAGTGGCGGGGGACGGGGGAGCAATCAGCCCCAGCATTTT. Translation: CASSGGGRGSNQPQHF.

The V and J genes are TRBV6-6 and TRBJ1-2, with TRBD1 matching over 7 bases. Germline V gene sequence: CDR1 MNHNY, CDR2 SVGAGI (reference sequence). The CDR3 covers 15 residues. V dropped 6 bases and J dropped 0; count of bases not matched to a gene: 7. The CDR3 protein is CASRKQGQANYGYTF. The DNA of the CDR3 is TGTGCCAGCAGAAAACAGGGGCAAGCTAACTATGGCTACACCTTC.

This chain connects TRBV3-1 (or the pseudogene TRBV3-2) to TRBJ1-1; possible D gene TRBD1, 6 bases. The ends were cut back, 6 bases at V and 8 bases at J, with 13 bases in the middle. From germline, CDR1 is LGHDT and CDR2 YNNKEL (reference sequence). The CDR3 is 12 amino acids. In nucleotides, the CDR3 is TGTGCCAGCAGAGACTTGGGACAAGAAGCTTTCTTT. It translates to CASRDLGQEAFF.

The chain carries TRBV30 and TRBJ2-5; weak D call: TRBD1 (6 bases). The length of the CDR3 is 16 residues. CDR1 is GTSNPN, CDR2 SVGIG, per germline (reference sequence). The germline V and J ends were trimmed by 3 bases and 7 bases, with 24 bases remaining between them. CDR3 bases: TGTGCCTGGAGAACCGGACAGTCAAGAAGAGAAGTGACCCAGTACTTC. Its translation: CAWRTGQSRREVTQYF.

The V gene is TRBV19, the J gene TRBJ1-2; possible D gene TRBD1, 6 bases. Germline V lookup: CDR1 LNHDA, CDR2 SQIVND (reference sequence). This CDR3 is 19 amino acids long. Deletions cut 4 bases from V and 0 bases from J, with 24 bases between. The CDR3 DNA reads as TGTGCCAGTAGTAGCCCCCCGGGACACCTAACCCATTCTAACTATGGCTACACCTTC. Its translation: CASSSPPGHLTHSNYGYTF.

The rearrangement joins TRBV3-1 (or the pseudogene TRBV3-2) to TRBJ2-5; tentative D call: TRBD1 (5 bases). The CDR3 runs to 15 residues. V lost 1 base and J 2 bases, leaving 11 bases between the germline ends. CDR1 LGHDT and CDR2 YNNKEL come from the germline V gene (reference sequence). CDR3 amino acids: CASSQAPGLQETQYF. CDR3 bases: TGTGCCAGCAGCCAAGCACCAGGGCTACAAGAGACCCAGTACTTC.

The chain couples TRBV29-1 to TRBJ1-1; 8 bases fit TRBD1. V lost 8 bases and J lost 0; bases outside the gene matches: 5. This CDR3 contains 13 residues. Germline CDR1 and CDR2: SQVTM and ANQGSEA. The CDR3 DNA is TGCAGCCTCAGGGGGCCTATGAACACTGAAGCTTTCTTT. Translating gives CSLRGPMNTEAFF.

In this sample, this clone turned up once. The CDR3 coding sequence is TGTGCCAGCAGCTTGGGGGTCCGGGGTACCGACCTCTCTGGAAACACCATATATTTT. It encodes CASSLGVRGTDLSGNTIYF. The chain couples TRBV5-6 to TRBJ1-3, with unresolved D. The germline CDR1 and CDR2 sequences are SGHDT and YYEEEE. The V gene lost 0 bases and the J gene lost 0 bases, with 19 bases spanning the gap. This CDR3 has 19 residues.

The chain is built from TRBV7-8 and TRBJ1-5; tentatively, D is TRBD1 (6 bases). This CDR3 is 15 amino acids long. Germline loops: CDR1 SGHVS, CDR2 FQNEAQ. Trimming removed 4 bases from V and 3 bases from J, with 13 bases in between. The chain's CDR3 is CASSSSNRVNQPQHF. CDR3 bases: TGTGCCAGCAGCTCCTCAAACAGGGTCAATCAGCCCCAGCATTTT.

V usage is TRBV7-9 and J usage is TRBJ2-2; 10 bases are a match to TRBD2. Germline CDR1 SEHNR, CDR2 FQNEAQ (reference sequence). Trimming at V came to 6 bases and at J to 1 base, leaving 2 bases not matched to a gene. This CDR3 is built from 15 residues. CDR3 nucleotides: TGTGCCAGCAGAGGACTAGCGGTGAACACCGGGGAGCTGTTTTTT. Its translation: CASRGLAVNTGELFF.